The 20 T cell receptor beta chains presented below share a single source sample, sequenced in a study of blood T cells in healthy people across ages. Primers used in a second PCR of roughly 6 to 11 cycles were a sample-barcoded 5' primer and a J-beta primer mix. MiXCR, run by TCRdb on the 5' RACE reads, gives a single entry per CDR3 protein. In the table there are 540,000 or so distinct CDR3 sequences, roughly 28% of which are singletons. Sequenced: blood. Every receptor here comes from a woman aged 70-85 years in good health.

This clonotype was found a few times. CDR3 bases: TGCAGTGCTTACACCCGCAAAACCTCCTACGAGCAGTACTTC. This codes for CSAYTRKTSYEQYF. The chain carries TRBV20-1 and TRBJ2-7; D remains unclear. The germline V and J ends were trimmed by 5 bases and 0 bases, with 14 bases remaining between them. Germline V gene lookup returns CDR1 DFQATT and CDR2 SNEGSKA (reference sequence). CDR3 size: 14 residues.

The sample holds a few counts of this clonotype. The chain recombines TRBV7-3 with TRBJ1-1, with D hard to call. CDR1 and CDR2 from the germline V gene are SGHTA and FQGTGA. The V end was cut by 3 bases, the J end by 3 bases, with 8 bases between. The CDR3 totals 13 residues. DNA of the CDR3: TGTGCCAGCAGCTTCAACGGGGACACTGAAGCTTTCTTT. It codes for CASSFNGDTEAFF.

This clonotype was seen a handful of times. The chain uses TRBV4-3 and TRBJ2-5; 12 bases line up with TRBD2. This CDR3 has 16 residues. The ends lost 4 bases at V and 2 bases at J; junction bases unmatched: 5. Germline V gene data show CDR1 as LGHNA and CDR2 as YSLEER. CDR3 protein: CASSPTSGGLQETQYF. CDR3 nucleotide sequence: TGCGCCAGCAGCCCCACTAGCGGGGGGTTACAAGAGACCCAGTACTTC.

As for this clonotype: At one end the junction does not follow the germline gene, possibly because of a read error. The V and J genes are TRBV6-6 and TRBJ1-6; D is uncertain. CDR3 size: 14 residues. Germline V gene lookup returns CDR1 MNHNY and CDR2 SVGAGI (reference sequence). Here the CDR3 reads CASSYVSFRSLLHF. The CDR3 nucleotides are TGTGCCAGCAGTTACGTCTCCTTTCGGTCACTCCTCCACTTT.

This chain joins TRBV14 and TRBJ1-2; possible D gene TRBD1, 5 bases. CDR1 is SGHDN, CDR2 FVKESK, per germline. With 0 bases removed from V and 6 bases from J, the gap between germline ends came to 11 bases. The CDR3 covers 14 residues. Written as DNA, the CDR3 is TGTGCCAGCAGCCAAGAACTAGGGGCGGATGGCTACACCTTC. Its translation: CASSQELGADGYTF.

This clonotype was picked up one time. This rearrangement joins TRBV6-5 to TRBJ2-7; 7 bases map to TRBD2. V was pared by 3 bases and J by 3 bases, with 8 bases of the junction left unmatched. Germline V gives CDR1 MNHEY, CDR2 SVGAGI. CDR3 length: 15 residues. The CDR3 DNA reads TGTGCCAGCAGTTATCAACCAGCGGGGCTCTACGAGCAGTACTTC. Encoded protein: CASSYQPAGLYEQYF.

The V gene is TRBV27, the J gene TRBJ2-5; perhaps TRBD1 as D (5 bases). The last part of the DNA fits TRBJ2-7 better; the J call may be wrong. This CDR3 has 13 residues. The germline CDR1 and CDR2 sequences are MNHEY and SMNVEV (reference sequence). CDR3 sequence (DNA): TGTGCCAGCAGTCTACAGGTTTTCGGCGAGCAGTACTTC. Translating it yields CASSLQVFGEQYF.

This clonotype has a handful of counts. V and J are TRBV6-6 and TRBJ2-7; the D is unclear. Germline lookup yields CDR1 MNHNY and CDR2 SVGAGI (reference sequence). CDR3 length equals 15 residues. V dropped 5 bases and J dropped 7 bases, with 21 bases sitting between them. CDR3 in amino acids: CASSPSFRTDGEQYF. Written as DNA, the CDR3 is TGTGCCAGCAGTCCCTCTTTTCGGACCGACGGGGAGCAGTACTTC.

V and J are TRBV2 and TRBJ1-2, with 7 bases fitting TRBD1. V trimming: 7 bases; J trimming: 2 bases; junction bases outside the gene matches: 4. This CDR3 spans 13 amino acids. Germline V gives CDR1 SNHLY, CDR2 FYNNEI. The CDR3 protein is CASNPTGNYGYTF. The CDR3, as DNA: TGTGCCAGCAACCCGACAGGGAACTATGGCTACACCTTC.

This chain connects TRBV7-8 to TRBJ1-1; D is ambiguous. V was pared by 0 bases and J by 3 bases, with 5 bases between. Germline assignment: CDR1 SGHVS and CDR2 FQNEAQ. This CDR3 has 13 amino acids. CDR3 residues: CASSLALYTEAFF. Here the CDR3 DNA reads TGTGCCAGCAGCTTAGCACTTTACACTGAAGCTTTCTTT. The full variable domain, its missing parts supplied by reference TRBV7-8 and TRBJ1-1, is GAGVSQSPRYKVAKRGQDVALRCDPISGHVSLFWYQQALGQGPEFLTYFQNEAQLDKSGLPSDRFFAERPEGSVSTLKIQRTQQEDSAVYLCASSLALYTEAFFGQGTRLTVV.

The chain couples TRBV5-1 to TRBJ2-7, with no clear D. Per germline, CDR1 SGHRS and CDR2 YFSETQ. The CDR3 is 16 amino acids. Trimming left V 0 bases short and J 4 bases short, with 17 bases between. The chain's CDR3 is CASSLVFGIPTYEQYF. In DNA, the CDR3 is TGCGCCAGCAGCTTGGTATTCGGCATACCGACTTACGAGCAGTACTTC.

The chain carries TRBV21-1 and TRBJ2-4; the listed D gene, TRBD2, was not tested against the DNA. TRBV21-1 is labeled a pseudogene. The CDR3 loop spans 16 amino acids. CDR3 in DNA: TGTGCCAGCAGCCCCGGAGGGTGGAAAGCCAAAAACATTCAGTACTTC. This encodes CASSPGGWKAKNIQYF.

The J gene is TRBJ1-2, the V gene TRBV29-1; no clear D gene. The CDR3 loop spans 13 amino acids. Trimming left V 3 bases short and J 1 base short, with 9 bases between. The V gene's germline CDR1 is SQVTM and CDR2 ANQGSEA. The CDR3 DNA is TGCAGCGTTGATATTGGCAATAACTATGGCTACACCTTC. Translated, it gives CSVDIGNNYGYTF.

As DNA, the CDR3 is TGTGCCAGCAGCGTAACAGCGGGACAGGGGATCGATGAGCAGTTCTTC. It codes for CASSVTAGQGIDEQFF. This rearrangement joins TRBV9 to TRBJ2-1; 10 bases align to TRBD1. J lost 8 bases, V lost 1 base, and 9 bases had no gene match. Per germline, CDR1 SGDLS and CDR2 YYNGEE. The CDR3 extends over 16 amino acids.

V and J are TRBV3-1 and TRBJ1-4; D might be TRBD1 (5 bases). Germline V gene sequence: CDR1 LGHDT, CDR2 YNNKEL (reference sequence). The CDR3 loop spans 14 amino acids. V was cut by 1 base and J by 12 bases, with 15 bases left in between. CDR3 nucleotide sequence: TGTGCCAGCAGCCAAGTTCAAGGCGGGACGCAACTGTTTTTT. Residues: CASSQVQGGTQLFF.

V gene TRBV19 combines with J gene TRBJ1-4; D call uncertain. V lost 7 bases and J 0 bases, leaving 9 bases between the germline ends. The CDR3 runs 14 residues. The germline V gene encodes CDR1 LNHDA and CDR2 SQIVND (reference sequence). As DNA, the CDR3 is TGTGCCAGTAAGGGCCAGCCAACTAATGAAAAACTGTTTTTT. Encoded protein: CASKGQPTNEKLFF.

V and J are TRBV7-3 and TRBJ2-5; D gene unclear. Germline V gene lookup returns CDR1 SGHTA and CDR2 FQGTGA. Deletions cut 5 bases from V and 7 bases from J, with 14 bases between. The CDR3 totals 13 residues. In nucleotides, the CDR3 is TGTGCCAGCAGCCCTGACCGTATGGGGACCCAGTACTTC. It is translated as CASSPDRMGTQYF.

This clonotype was picked up a small number of times. The chain combines TRBV18 with TRBJ2-1; TRBD1 is a possible D gene (7 bases). The end of the DNA fits TRBJ2-5 better, so the J call may be wrong. The CDR3 has 12 amino acids. Germline CDR1 and CDR2: KGHSH and LQKENI. CDR3 sequence reads: CASWGDSETQYF. The CDR3 nucleotides are TGTGCCAGCTGGGGGGACAGCGAGACCCAGTACTTC.

V and J are TRBV6-2 or TRBV6-3 and TRBJ2-3; D is unclear. The CDR3 is 15 residues long. V dropped 4 bases and J dropped 3 bases, with 14 bases sitting between them. Germline-derived CDR1 and CDR2 are MNHEY and SVGEGT. Written as DNA, the CDR3 is TGTGCCAGCAGTTTATGGAGAGTCGGGACAGATACGCAGTATTTT. Encoded protein: CASSLWRVGTDTQYF.

The chain couples TRBV20-1 to TRBJ1-6; D might be TRBD1 (5 bases). Per germline, CDR1 DFQATT and CDR2 SNEGSKA (reference sequence). Trimming pared 3 bases from V and 7 bases from J, leaving 10 bases between. This CDR3 has 13 residues. The CDR3 protein is CSASRRDNSPLHF. As DNA, the CDR3 is TGCAGTGCTAGTAGGCGGGACAATTCACCCCTCCACTTT.